The 15 T cell receptor beta chains below come from one sample, sequenced in a study of CD8 T cells in ankylosing spondylitis. TCRdb fed the 5' RACE reads into MiXCR, producing one record per CDR3 protein. The profile shows about 220,000 distinct CDR3 sequences, approximately 10% of them singletons. The sequencing sample was made of blood, either unsorted or a sorted T cell fraction (not recorded which). The receptor set was obtained from a male donor with ankylosing spondylitis or in good health (not recorded which).

This clonotype came up many times. V usage is TRBV7-2 and J usage is TRBJ2-7, with a tentative D call TRBD2 (6 bases). CDR1 and CDR2 (germline): SGHTA, FQGNSA. V lost 3 bases to trimming and J lost 0 bases, with 9 bases between them. This CDR3 comprises 14 residues. CDR3 loop: CASSFGGASYEQYF. Here the CDR3 DNA reads TGTGCCAGCAGCTTTGGCGGGGCCTCCTACGAGCAGTACTTC.

This clonotype was picked up many times. J is TRBJ1-3 and V is TRBV5-5; TRBD1 matches 10 bases. V lost 3 bases, J lost 3 bases, and 3 bases stayed unmatched. The germline V gene has CDR1 SGHKS and CDR2 YYEKEE (reference sequence). There are 15 residues in the CDR3. The CDR3 loop is CASSSGTGVGNTIYF. CDR3 DNA: TGTGCCAGCAGCTCCGGGACAGGGGTTGGAAACACCATATATTTT.

The chain is built from TRBV5-5 and TRBJ2-5, with unresolved D. Trimming left V 4 bases short and J 0 bases short, with 7 bases between. Germline lookup yields CDR1 SGHKS and CDR2 YYEKEE (reference sequence). The CDR3 sequence is 13 residues long. In nucleotides, the CDR3 is TGTGCCAGCAGCGCGGTCCACCAAGAGACCCAGTACTTC. Encoded protein: CASSAVHQETQYF. Combining the CDR3 with reference TRBV5-5 and TRBJ2-5 gives the whole variable domain DAGVTQSPTHLIKTRGQQVTLRCSPISGHKSVSWYQQVLGQGPQFIFQYYEKEERGRGNFPDRFSARQFPNYSSELNVNALLLGDSALYLCASSAVHQETQYFGPGTRLLVL.

This clonotype has a count of ten or more. The chain employs TRBV10-2 and TRBJ2-1, with 13 bases aligning to TRBD2. The germline V gene encodes CDR1 WSHSY and CDR2 SAAADI. V shed 6 bases, J shed 8 bases, and the junction held 7 bases outside the gene matches. CDR3 length: 15 amino acids. CDR3 residues: CASRSGTSGDYEQFF. Here the CDR3 DNA reads TGCGCCAGCAGATCCGGGACTAGCGGGGACTATGAGCAGTTCTTC.

This clonotype was counted ten times or more. The rearrangement uses TRBV20-1 and TRBJ2-7; 7 nucleotides match TRBD2. Trimming removed 0 bases from V and 0 bases from J; junction bases left unmatched: 8. The CDR3 runs to 16 residues. In germline, CDR1 is DFQATT, CDR2 SNEGSKA (reference sequence). The CDR3 region is CSARDLNSGRSYEQYF. The CDR3 bases are TGCAGTGCTAGAGATCTTAATAGCGGGCGCTCCTACGAGCAGTACTTC.

This chain links TRBV29-1 with TRBJ1-2; D call uncertain. Per germline, CDR1 SQVTM and CDR2 ANQGSEA. V gave up 7 bases and J gave up 3 bases, with 9 bases separating them. The CDR3 totals 11 residues. Here the CDR3 DNA reads TGCAGCGGGACTGGCGACTATGGCTACACCTTC. Translated, it gives CSGTGDYGYTF. Looking up the rest from reference TRBV29-1 and TRBJ1-2 gives the full variable domain: SAVISQKPSRDICQRGTSLTIQCQVDSQVTMMFWYRQQPGQSLTLIATANQGSEATYESGFVIDKFPISRPNLTFSTLTVSNMSPEDSSIYLCSGTGDYGYTFGSGTRLTVV.

This clonotype was picked up many times. The J gene is TRBJ2-1, the V gene TRBV5-1, with D tentatively TRBD1 (6 bases). CDR1 and CDR2 (germline): SGHRS, YFSETQ. Trimming left V 6 bases short and J 1 base short, with 14 bases between. The CDR3 spans 15 residues. CDR3 sequence reads: CASTPDSTSYNEQFF. The CDR3 region has the DNA TGCGCCAGCACCCCGGACAGTACTTCCTACAATGAGCAGTTCTTC.

This clonotype was seen only a few times. The V and J genes are TRBV7-6 and TRBJ2-7; no firm D call. This CDR3 is built from 16 residues. Trimming took off 2 bases at V and 2 bases at J, with 16 bases between the two ends. CDR1 is SGHVS, CDR2 FNYEAQ, per germline. The DNA of the CDR3 is TGTGCCAGCAGCTTAAACAGCTTTCCTCCCCCCTACGAGCAGTACTTC. Translated, it gives CASSLNSFPPPYEQYF.

The table lists this clonotype with many counts. The chain has TRBV15 and TRBJ2-4; tentatively, D is TRBD1 or TRBD2 (6 bases each). CDR1 and CDR2 (germline): LNHNV, YYDKDF (reference sequence). CDR3 size: 17 residues. V was clipped by 6 bases and J by 0 bases, with 18 bases between them. Here the CDR3 DNA reads TGTGCCACCAGGGGTCTTGGGGGGCGACTAGCCAAAAACATTCAGTACTTC. Protein product: CATRGLGGRLAKNIQYF.

This clonotype was seen repeatedly, ten times or more. The chain uses TRBV2 and TRBJ2-3; no clear D gene. The CDR3 has 14 residues. Germline V CDR1 and CDR2: SNHLY, FYNNEI. Trimming stripped 2 bases from V and 1 base from J, with 7 bases between. This CDR3 is CASSEFAGTDTQYF. The CDR3 DNA is TGTGCCAGCAGTGAATTTGCGGGCACAGATACGCAGTATTTT.

This clonotype has just a few counts. This chain connects TRBV7-3 to TRBJ2-7; TRBD1 matches 8 bases. V trimming: 5 bases; J trimming: 1 base; junction bases outside the gene matches: 7. The CDR3 contains 15 residues. Germline V CDR1 and CDR2: SGHTA, FQGTGA. The CDR3 is CASSPGTGLSYEQYF. DNA for the CDR3: TGTGCCAGCAGCCCCGGGACAGGATTATCCTACGAGCAGTACTTC.

The genes are TRBV5-1 and TRBJ1-5; D perhaps matches TRBD1 (6 bases). The ends were cut back, 1 base at V and 6 bases at J, with 14 bases in the middle. The CDR3 runs to 15 residues. Germline loops: CDR1 SGHRS, CDR2 YFSETQ. The DNA of the CDR3 is TGCGCCAGCAGCTTGACCGCGGGGGCAGGTCAGCCCCAGCATTTT. The encoded protein is CASSLTAGAGQPQHF.

V gene TRBV7-6 combines with J gene TRBJ2-7, with D perhaps being TRBD1 or TRBD2 (5 bases each). V was clipped by 1 base and J by 3 bases, with 19 bases between them. The length of the CDR3 is 17 residues. Looked up from germline, CDR1 is SGHVS and CDR2 is FNYEAQ. The CDR3 spells CASSLVRPSGAYYEQYF. The CDR3 DNA reads as TGTGCCAGCAGCTTAGTACGCCCGTCCGGGGCATACTACGAGCAGTACTTC.

This clonotype was counted many times. One junction end disagrees with the germline gene, perhaps due to a read error. This chain joins TRBV28 and TRBJ2-3; 12 nucleotides match TRBD1. The length of the CDR3 is 12 residues. CDR1 is MDHEN and CDR2 is SYDVKM in the germline V gene. The CDR3 region has the DNA TGTGCCAGCAGTTTGGGGGACAGGGGGCCCGAGTTT. Residues: CASSLGDRGPEF.

The chain carries TRBV3-1 and TRBJ1-1; no reliable D call. The germline V and J ends were trimmed by 10 bases and 0 bases, with 6 bases remaining between them. Germline-derived CDR1 and CDR2 are LGHDT and YNNKEL (reference sequence). The CDR3 loop spans 11 amino acids. The CDR3 sequence is CATNMNTEAFF. The CDR3 DNA follows: TGTGCCACCAATATGAACACTGAAGCTTTCTTT.